A single sample is the source of the 7 T cell receptor beta chains below, sequenced in a study of cytomegalovirus exposure and HLA in healthy donors. Primers for the PCR totalled 60 Vbeta and 13 Jbeta. Repertoires were generated with immunoSEQ multiplex PCR, while TCRdb's copy carries only in-frame clones and drops some. There are about 190,000 clones in the sample; approximately 80% occur only once, and 13% to 15% lies in the top ten. The sample consisted of PBMCs. The receptors derive from a woman aged 30 to 39 in good health and CMV-seropositive.

V is TRBV19 and J is TRBJ2-2; perhaps TRBD1 as D (7 bases). Germline lookup yields CDR1 LNHDA and CDR2 SQIVND (reference sequence). V was cut by 6 bases and J by 5 bases, with 22 bases left in between. The CDR3 runs 17 residues. The CDR3 sequence: CASSFPGSGGRTGELFF. In DNA form, the CDR3 reads TGTGCCAGTAGCTTCCCAGGGTCAGGGGGGAGAACCGGGGAGCTGTTTTTT.

The chain carries TRBV5-6 and TRBJ1-2; TRBD1 agrees at 7 bases. Germline loops: CDR1 SGHDT, CDR2 YYEEEE. The CDR3 extends over 16 amino acids. The V and J ends lost 3 bases and 6 bases, in that order; junction bases with no gene match: 14. The CDR3: CASSWTGTEEGHGYTF. The CDR3 DNA reads TGTGCCAGCAGCTGGACCGGGACAGAGGAGGGACATGGCTACACCTTC.

This clone was counted only a few times. A junction end diverges from the germline sequence, so it may reflect a read error. The V and J genes are TRBV7-7 and TRBJ2-5; TRBD2 matches 14 bases. Germline CDR1 reads SSHAT; CDR2 reads FNYEAQ (reference sequence). The CDR3 covers 15 residues. In nucleotides, the CDR3 is TGTGCTAGCAGTCGACTAGCGGGAGGGCAAGAGACCCAGTACTTC. It yields the protein CASSRLAGGQETQYF. The whole variable domain, remainder taken from reference TRBV7-7 and TRBJ2-5, is GAGVSQSPRYKVTKRGQDVTLRCDPISSHATLYWYQQALGQGPEFLTYFNYEAQPDKSGLPSDRFSAERPEGSISTLTIQRTEQRDSAMYRCASSRLAGGQETQYFGPGTRLLVL.

This CDR3 is CASSQTGTGEETQYF. CDR3 nucleotides: TGCGCCAGCAGCCAGACCGGGACAGGGGAAGAGACCCAGTACTTC. The chain is built from TRBV4-1 and TRBJ2-5; the match to TRBD1 covers 10 bases. The CDR3 consists of 15 residues. Germline V gives CDR1 MGHRA, CDR2 YSYEKL. The junction had 4 bases not matched to a gene; V was cut back by 3 bases and J by 3 bases.

The V gene is TRBV5-1, the J gene TRBJ1-6; D gene ambiguous. Trimming stripped 0 bases from V and 8 bases from J, with 9 bases between. Germline V CDR1 and CDR2: SGHRS, YFSETQ. The CDR3 consists of 14 residues. The CDR3 here is CASSLGLLDSPLHF. The CDR3 bases are TGCGCCAGCAGCTTGGGACTGCTAGATTCACCCCTCCACTTT.

V and J are TRBV25-1 and TRBJ2-5; the D gene is possibly TRBD2 (5 bases). The V and J ends lost 2 bases and 4 bases respectively, with 17 bases between them. CDR1 MGHDK and CDR2 SYGVNS come from the germline V gene. CDR3 length: 16 residues. CDR3 DNA sequence: TGTGCCAGCAGTGAAAAGAAACGGACTGCGTTAGAGACCCAGTACTTC. As protein: CASSEKKRTALETQYF. The whole variable domain, remainder taken from reference TRBV25-1 and TRBJ2-5, is EADIYQTPRYLVIGTGKKITLECSQTMGHDKMYWYQQDPGMELHLIHYSYGVNSTEKGDLSSESTVSRIRTEHFPLTLESARPSHTSQYLCASSEKKRTALETQYFGPGTRLLVL.

V and J are TRBV7-9 and TRBJ2-1; TRBD1 matches 8 bases. This CDR3 is built from 14 residues. V shed 10 bases and J 4 bases; nucleotides not matched to a gene: 9. Germline assignment: CDR1 SEHNR and CDR2 FQNEAQ (reference sequence). The CDR3, as DNA: TGTGCCATTACTTACCGGGACAGGTACAATGAGCAGTTCTTC. Translated: CAITYRDRYNEQFF.